This T cell receptor beta chain was retrieved from a study of blood T cell repertoires in COVID-19. Study at large: Samples of COVID-19 (acute and convalescent) were obtained from the United States, Italy and Spain.

Authors' methods: From reference gene primer amplification, estimates of nucleated cell counts were derived. Some clones are missing from TCRdb's copy, which holds only in-frame ones; the method was immunoSEQ multiplex PCR. V, J and clone size are those of that table, while D and trimming were read from the DNA. There are 400,000 to 450,000 clones in the sample; approximately 90% occur only once, and 1.1% lies in the top ten. Enrolled through a virtual design, the participants were between 18 and 89 years of age and came from 24 US areas. Membership in each cohort depended on participant-reported clinical history. This CDR3 region has 15 residues. Per germline, CDR1 MDHEN and CDR2 SYDVKM. The V end lost 5 bases, the J end lost 2 bases, and 14 bases lay between the germline ends.

This chain connects TRBV28 to TRBJ2-3, with D possibly being TRBD2 (5 bases). Sequencing was done on a sample of PBMCs or T cells enriched from blood (not recorded which). The sequence was collected from a man aged 30 to 45 who had recovered from COVID-19. The CDR3 is CASSPVRGPTDTQYF. CDR3 nucleotide sequence: TGTGCCAGCAGTCCGGTGCGAGGGCCCACAGATACGCAGTATTTT.